This entry describes one T cell receptor beta chain. This record belongs to a study of blood T cell repertoires in COVID-19. Overall study context: Material from acute and convalescent COVID-19 was sourced from the United States, Italy and Spain. In each case, the material was cDNA or gDNA derived from T cells, B-cell-depleted T cells, or PBMCs.

Per the germline V gene, CDR1 is SGHNT and CDR2 is YYREEE (reference sequence). V was pared by 4 bases and J by 3 bases, with 11 bases between. This CDR3 comprises 14 residues. Authors' analysis steps: Estimation of nucleated cell counts relied on the amplification of reference gene primers. Sequencing was performed with immunoSEQ multiplex PCR; in TCRdb, only in-frame clones are kept and a portion is missing. V, J and clone size were drawn from that table, and D and trimming were deduced from the DNA. The sample has roughly 230,000 clones; approximately 83% are singletons. The sequencing input was peripheral blood. This chain uses TRBV5-4 with TRBJ2-1; possibly TRBD2 for D (5 bases). This TCR was recovered from a man aged 50 to 59 with active or convalescent COVID-19. The CDR3 bases are TGTGCCAGCAGCCAACCGGGAATCTACAATGAGCAGTTCTTC. Translation: CASSQPGIYNEQFF.